One T cell receptor (beta chain) is described in this entry. Its cognate antigen has yet to be identified. No base qualities exist here, and no much larger clone lies one base off it. Receptors were amplified or captured by the immunoSEQ multiplex PCR assay. For the multiplex PCR, a mixture combining 60 forward primers for TCR Vbeta segments and 13 reverse primers for TCR Jbeta segments was used. A multiplex PCR assay on genomic DNA amplified the CDR3 region of rearranged TCR beta genes. The amplified TCR beta libraries were sequenced on the Illumina HiSeq System as 87-base-pair reads. As for how the authors treated the data: Across the 700 or so repertoires, a later analysis counted approximately 75 million unique TCR beta chains, roughly 11 million of which were shared by at least two donors. A nearest-neighbor algorithm error-corrected the raw reads and collapsed the reads into unique sequences, merging closely related sequences to remove PCR and sequencing errors. V, D and J gene segments were assigned by aligning CDR3 sequences to IMGT reference sequences. Each retained sequence needed at least a six-nucleotide match to both a V gene segment and a J gene segment. A rearrangement was called productive if the CDR3 had no stop codons and remained in frame with V and J, and every other rearrangement was called non-productive. Following IMGT convention, CDR3 was defined as the stretch from the second conserved V-encoded cysteine to the conserved J-encoded phenylalanine. Sequences without an unambiguous match to a single V gene segment were excluded from the earlier analysis of several hundred of the donors. An earlier analysis of several hundred of the donors called V segments functional above 56.7% productive rearrangements and segregating when the between-donor standard deviation exceeded 5%. A statistical classification framework was developed to diagnose cytomegalovirus status using the catalog of TCR beta chain sequences. A later analysis assigned V and J genes by comparing TCR nucleotide sequences with IMGT/GENE-DB human TR gene sequences. Using the TCRdist pipeline, a later analysis assigned CDR3 sequences along with most-parsimonious VDJ recombination scenarios. In a later analysis, each TCR beta chain was defined by its CDR3 amino acid sequence together with its V-gene family, and reads without a unique V-gene family were excluded. As a way to deal with suspected cross-contamination and a sequencing artifact, a later analysis dropped 450 to 600 nucleotide sequences that were highly shared and had low generation probability. In a later analysis, a clonal expansion index was calculated for each public chain from normalized within-repertoire ranks of inferred template counts. A later analysis computed generation probabilities with a VDJ recombination model fitted to out-of-frame rearrangements, and checked the results against IGoR. In a later analysis, TCR-TCR, TCR-HLA and TCR-CMV co-occurrence was scored with hypergeometric tests, and a repertoire-size bias correction was applied to TCR pairs. In a later analysis, false discovery rates were estimated by permuting HLA or CMV assignments 20 times. In a later analysis, co-occurring TCRs were grouped using DBSCAN, and TCRdist sequence similarity was added for clustering within HLA-allele-positive subsets. For co-occurrence clustering, repertoires with fewer than 30,000 or more than 120,000 public chains were excluded, along with four or five repertoires with anomalous nucleotide sharing. What TCRdb holds here is the immuneACCESS table cut down to in-frame rearrangements. Part of the clones is not present; checked against another copy, under half of the missing clones reflect an unresolved V gene, and the others are unexplained. The D gene and trimming were derived from the DNA, and the V and J assignments and clone size from that table. Within this sample are roughly 70,000 clones, with 70% to 80% of them counted one time only. The ten largest clonotypes hold under 6.5% of the sample.

This entry is derived from a study of cytomegalovirus exposure and HLA in healthy donors (dated by TCRdb to the late 2010s). Regarding the research as a whole: According to an earlier analysis of a few hundred of the donors, about 179 million T cells yielded roughly 100 million unique TCR beta sequences and around 280 Gb of sequence data. An early release that covered about 600 HLA-typed donors contained approximately 300 gigabases of sequencing data and 75 million to 100 million unique TCR sequences. Among the roughly 430 genotyped donors, about 83% belonged to the genetic ancestry cluster associated with self-reported Caucasian donors. The aim of the study was to test whether cataloging public T cell receptors could identify signatures of past pathogen exposure. The T cell repertoires of 670 or so subjects were profiled by immunosequencing and related to cytomegalovirus serostatus. A separate validation cohort of roughly 130 different subjects was used in addition to the 666-subject first cohort. High-throughput TCR immunosequencing, statistical association of individual TCRs with disease status, and machine learning were combined to predict cytomegalovirus infection status. A later analysis re-analyzed previously published TCR beta repertoires from roughly 690 donors and added high-resolution HLA genotyping to study TCR occurrence patterns. In the later analysis, no new phenotypic data were used to find candidate immune exposures; instead, reliance was placed on TCR beta sequences and their occurrence across donors. An earlier analysis of more than 450 of the donors used high-throughput TCR beta sequencing to judge whether each TCR beta V gene segment behaved as functional or pseudogenic. Donor age, sex, ethnicity and CMV serostatus were compiled together with the repertoire data. A later genetic analysis used genome-wide SNP genotypes for about three fifths of the 666 donors, treating that subset as a discovery cohort. All discovery cohort repertoires had been generated on a single sequencing platform. HLA typing included class I and class II loci at four-digit resolution. Typing coverage varied by locus: about 620-630 donors for A, B, C, DRB1 and DQB1; approximately 520 for DQA1; about 600 for DPA1; roughly 450 for DPB1. Because of strong linkage in the cohort, a few DR-DQ haplotypes were treated as single units for association and clustering. Among some 400 genotyped donors of the cohort, an average of approximately 240,000 unique TCR beta nucleotide sequences were sequenced per donor, roughly 20% of them non-productive. The paper as a whole reports these results and caveats: Because HLA typing was missing for some donors at each locus, association tests included only the typed subset. Seventeen rarely observed V segments, including chromosome 9 orphons, were excluded from the earlier analysis of about 600 of the donors because counts were too low. Linkage disequilibrium might explain the correlated functional status among segregating V segments, but an unknown experimental factor could not be excluded. In a later analysis, HLA-associated TCR beta chains showed more clonal expansion and lower generation probabilities than non-associated chains that were equally common. The study gave a list of about 160 TCR beta chains associated with cytomegalovirus. Three of the identified cytomegalovirus-associated TCR beta chains were confirmed in vitro to be specific for cytomegalovirus antigens. A further reported finding was that TCR beta sequences accurately predicted the HLA-A and HLA-B alleles for most subjects in the first cohort. According to a later analysis, most CMV-associated TCR beta chains appeared to be HLA-restricted, and the HLA associations seemed to be driven largely by CMV exposure. While some public TCRs were present in many individuals, most TCR sequences turned up only very rarely across donors. Strong co-occurrence of HLA alleles, especially DR and DQ, made assigning TCR associations to individual alleles difficult. In an earlier analysis of more than 500 of the donors, most TCR beta V segments appeared in productive rearrangements about 90% or about 30% of the time, broadly matching IMGT annotations. A later analysis associated 15,000 to 20,000 TCR beta sequences with specific HLA alleles at a false discovery rate of 0.05. For the cohort, immune exposure information was limited to CMV serostatus. The sequencing pipeline was judged likely to have produced a cluster of highly shared sequence variants as a technical artifact. In a later genetic analysis, fewer N-insertions in productive TCRs were reported among donors in an Asian-associated ancestry cluster than the approximately 630-donor mean. V-gene and J-gene trimming of TCR beta chains was associated with a missense DCLRE1C variant in a later genetic analysis, and the association was replicated in an independent cohort. Cytomegalovirus status was reported to be diagnosed by the classifier with high specificity and sensitivity in both the original and validation cohorts. It was suggested by the authors that the approach could potentially be generalized to other disease states and immunological phenotypes. A later analysis reported that several top co-occurrence clusters appeared linked to parvovirus B19, influenza, CMV and Epstein-Barr virus. In this cohort, only TCR beta chains were sequenced, and detectable features were limited by the absence of alpha or paired-chain data. In a later analysis, the rate of TCR association differed among HLA loci, with DRB1 alleles having the most associated TCRs and HLA-C alleles having the fewest. Roughly uniform sequencing depth across donors was assumed in presence/absence analyses, although this assumption may not hold.

In total, 500 to 700 healthy bone marrow donors made up the cohort. Cohort members were all nominally healthy when sampled, although unrecorded immune exposures were likely present. The donor was CMV seronegative and was included in the group of 352 seronegative cohort members. Each donor provided a peripheral blood sample, and peripheral blood mononuclear cells were used for TCR beta sequencing. The Qiagen DNeasy Blood Extraction Kit was used to extract genomic DNA from the blood cell samples. This sequence originates from a man between 50 and 59 years old in good health and CMV-seronegative. The sample consisted of PBMCs.

CDR3 region: CAHRGRLYGYTF. The DNA sequence is TGTGCCCACAGGGGGCGCTTATATGGCTACACCTTC. In this chain, TRBV28 is recombined with TRBJ1-2, and TRBD1 matches 9 of the central bases. From a lookup of the germline V gene, CDR1 and CDR2 are MDHEN and SYDVKM. The CDR3 sequence holds 12 residues, the cysteine and phenylalanine included. The kept DNA is CDR3 alone, 36 bases in frame from the first base. For this chain, trimming is 11 bases at the V end and 5 bases at the J end, and the number of junction bases without a gene match is 6.